This T cell receptor beta chain is drawn from a study of blood T cells in healthy people across ages. This clonotype has a handful of counts. This CDR3 region has 18 residues. The V gene's germline CDR1 is SGHRS and CDR2 YFSETQ. The trim removed 4 bases at V and 2 bases at J, leaving 14 bases unmatched. Using a J-beta primer mix together with a sample-barcoded 5' primer, a second PCR was run for roughly 6 to 11 cycles. TCRdb reprocessed the 5' RACE reads with MiXCR, giving one entry per CDR3 protein. Of about 640,000 distinct CDR3 sequences in the sample, approximately 40% were seen once. This clonotype was sampled from an elderly man in good health. The V gene is TRBV5-1, the J gene TRBJ2-7; 11 positions match TRBD2. Material for sequencing was blood. The CDR3 reads CASSLRVAGGPSTYEQYF. Here the CDR3 DNA reads TGCGCCAGCAGCCTCAGGGTAGCGGGAGGGCCCTCTACCTACGAGCAGTACTTC.